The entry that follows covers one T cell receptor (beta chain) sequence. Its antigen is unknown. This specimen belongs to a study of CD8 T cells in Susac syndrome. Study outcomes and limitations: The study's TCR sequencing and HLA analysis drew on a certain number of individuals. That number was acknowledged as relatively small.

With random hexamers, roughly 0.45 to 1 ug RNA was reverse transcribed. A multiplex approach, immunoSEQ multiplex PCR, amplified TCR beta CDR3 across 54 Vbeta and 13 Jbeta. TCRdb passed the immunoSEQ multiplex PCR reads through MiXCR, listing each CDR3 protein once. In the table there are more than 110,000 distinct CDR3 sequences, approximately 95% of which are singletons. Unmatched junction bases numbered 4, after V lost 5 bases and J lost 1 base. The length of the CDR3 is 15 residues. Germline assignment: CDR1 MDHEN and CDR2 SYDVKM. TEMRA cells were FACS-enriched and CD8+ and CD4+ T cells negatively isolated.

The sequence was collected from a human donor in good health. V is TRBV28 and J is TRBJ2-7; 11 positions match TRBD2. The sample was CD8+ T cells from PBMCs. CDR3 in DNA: TGTGCCAGCAGTACCGGGACTAGCGGTTCCTACGAGCAGTACTTC. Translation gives CASSTGTSGSYEQYF. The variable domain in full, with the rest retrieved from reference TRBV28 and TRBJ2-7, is DVKVTQSSRYLVKRTGEKVFLECVQDMDHENMFWYRQDPGLGLRLIYFSYDVKMKEKGDIPEGYSVSREKKERFSLILESASTNQTSMYLCASSTGTSGSYEQYFGPGTRLTVT.